This T cell receptor (beta chain) is from a study of neurological immune-mediated disorders. Synthesis of cDNA was carried out by template-switch 5'RACE. The reaction used 10-nucleotide random UMIs. TCRdb recomputed calls from the 5' RACE reads with MiXCR, one row per CDR3 protein. The repertoire holds some 60,000 distinct CDR3 sequences, roughly 9.7% seen once, with under 15% in the top ten. The CDR3 covers 15 residues. The germline CDR1 and CDR2 sequences are SGHRS and YFSETQ. Trimming removed 0 bases from V and 0 bases from J, with 9 bases in between. This clonotype appeared many times. Time point in this sample: longitudinal time-point 2.

Sequenced input: PBMCs. The rearrangement links TRBV5-1 to TRBJ2-5; D is uncertain. The receptor comes from a man aged 25 to 40 in good health. In DNA form, the CDR3 reads TGCGCCAGCAGCTTGGGCATGGGGTACCAAGAGACCCAGTACTTC. It yields the protein CASSLGMGYQETQYF. Full variable domain (missing parts from reference TRBV5-1 and TRBJ2-5): KAGVTQTPRYLIKTRGQQVTLSCSPISGHRSVSWYQQTPGQGLQFLFEYFSETQRNKGNFPGRFSGRQFSNSRSEMNVSTLELGDSALYLCASSLGMGYQETQYFGPGTRLLVL.